The present T cell receptor beta chain was sequenced within a study of shared clonotypes between healthy human individuals (TCRdb year 2020). For the wider study: A couple of women and three men aged 18 to 49 years were included in the cohort. For each donor, CD4 naive and CD4 memory were each given three plates, CD8 naive was given two plates, and CD8 memory was given one plate. Blood TCR repertoires of a handful of healthy adults were deeply sequenced to estimate repertoire size and the extent of clonotype sharing between individuals. Different laboratories and diverse techniques were used to prepare libraries and sequence TCR repertoires, to increase sequencing depth and limit assay-specific biases. Leukapheresis yielded between about 0.94 and 9.5 billion PBMCs per donor. General study outcomes and caveats: When a few donors were compared, the shared fraction of clonotypes was 5% to 6.5% for naive CD4, roughly 3.3% for naive CD8, more than 2% for memory CD4, and 0.35% to 0.5% for memory CD8. Rarefaction of sorted-subset datasets indicated incomplete sequencing despite the large sequencing depth. Pairwise subsampling led to the expectation that sequencing depth would affect the degree of clonotype sharing among donors. Larger estimated clonotype richness was generally found for naive subsets than for memory subsets. Sampling was limited to blood, and TCR repertoires in tissue likely differ from TCR repertoires in blood. The genetic and exposure-history diversity represented was limited by the small number of donors. Compared with non-shared clonotypes, the clonotypes found in all four sorted-subset donors had higher generation probabilities.

Using the deep immunoSEQ assay, multiplex PCR amplified TCR CDR3 regions from genomic DNA. For each cell subset, the extracted genomic DNA was distributed evenly across all wells of several immunoSEQ 96-well plates, and each plate served as one replicate. Each replicate PCR for sorted subsets received 200 ng genomic DNA, equal to roughly 29,000 T cell genomes. Purified libraries were quantified with a Qubit 3.0 fluorometer, sized on a Bioanalyzer 2100, and re-quantified with the KAPA Library Quantification kit. Each immunoSEQ 96-well plate was sequenced on its own single-read 150-cycle Illumina NextSeq 550 flow cell. Per the original workflow: Because the immunoSEQ output held only junctional sequences and lacked quality scores, the filtering could not match the filtering applied to full-length reads. To assign V/J genes and CDR3, sequences were annotated using PyIR, a Python wrapper for IgBLAST v1.9, with IMGT germline references. Any read was removed if the V/J assignment was weak (E-value above 1e-6), the CDR3 was missing, or the read contained stop codons, out-of-frame junctions, or ambiguous translated residues. A V3J clonotype was defined by an identical inferred V gene, J gene, and CDR3 amino acid sequence. Percentage overlap between repertoires was calculated by dividing the number of shared unique clonotypes by the size of the smaller repertoire. RTK rarefaction, the Chao1 estimator, and Recon v2.1 estimates of unobserved clonotypes were used to assess repertoire richness. Generation probabilities were computed with OLGA for all TCRbeta clonotypes obtained by the gDNA method from several donors. The table comes from immuneACCESS by way of TCRdb, which keeps in-frame sequences with V and J called. Part of the clones is missing from these tables; in studies checked, under half for an unresolved V gene and the rest for unknown reasons. V and J calls and clone size are as listed in that table; D and trimming were resolved from the DNA. The sample includes approximately 2.5 million clones, with around nine tenths observed a single time. The leading ten clones occupy about 0.13% of the sample.

The count of this clone is one. Which antigen it targets is not known. No clone much larger than this one lies a single base away; base qualities are absent. CDR1 and CDR2 are read off the germline V gene as MDHEN and SYDVKM. V and J are trimmed by 11 bases and 5 bases, and the gene matches miss 12 bases of the junction. The CDR3 holds 14 amino acids from the cysteine to the phenylalanine. The DNA shown is the 42-base CDR3, in frame from base 1. The donors were healthy, HIV-negative adults with no recently reported acute infections or vaccinations. All donors were Caucasian adults living in Nashville, Tennessee, USA. CD4+ T cells were enriched through magnetic negative selection, after which naive cells were positively selected on CD45RA and the remaining negative fraction served as the memory subset. After blood collection by leukapheresis, PBMCs were isolated using Ficoll-Histopaque density gradient centrifugation and then cryopreserved in the vapor phase of liquid nitrogen. Analytical flow cytometry was used to check the purity and quantity of every magnetically sorted T cell population. From each sorted fraction, genomic DNA was isolated and quantified by UV absorbance on a Nanodrop 2000c.

Specimen: naive CD4+ T cells sorted from blood. This specimen's cell subset or site label, per the study, means: CD45RA+ positively selected. The TCR was taken from a man younger than 35 in good health. Here the chain combines TRBV28 and TRBJ2-1; TRBD2 matches 7 bases in the middle. In nucleotides, the sequence is TGTGCCGCAACTTGGGGAGGGGAGCACAATGAGCAGTTCTTC. Its amino acids are CAATWGGEHNEQFF.